The 31 T cell receptor beta chains below all came from one sample that was sequenced in a study of tumor and adjacent non-tumor tissue in lung cancer. The library came from three nested PCR rounds adapted from ARM-PCR protocols. TCRdb fed the multiplex PCR reads into MiXCR, producing one record per CDR3 protein. The data hold about 110,000 distinct CDR3 sequences, with around 57% observed a single time. The template was RNA from unsorted bulk tissue. This non-tumor lung sample came from over 3 cm beyond the tumor edge. The sample consisted of distant non-tumor lung tissue. These receptors were collected from a man in his sixties with non-small cell lung cancer.

CDR3 nucleotides: TGTGCCACCAGTGATTCCCAGGGGAGCTATGGCTACACCTTC. It is translated as CATSDSQGSYGYTF. The J gene is TRBJ1-2, the V gene TRBV24-1; maybe TRBD1 (6 bases). V was cut by 2 bases and J by 4 bases, with 10 bases left in between. The CDR3 extends over 14 amino acids. Germline lookup yields CDR1 KGHDR and CDR2 SFDVKD.

There are a few counts of this clonotype. Its ends do not fully match the called genes, so a read error is possible. The rearrangement links TRBV29-1 to TRBJ2-1, with a weak D call TRBD2 (5 bases). CDR3 length equals 13 residues. The germline V gene has CDR1 SQVTM and CDR2 ANQGSEA. Written as DNA, the CDR3 is TGTAGCGTTGATCGGGTGGCTCACAATGAGCAGTTCTTC. It encodes CSVDRVAHNEQFF.

The chain links TRBV13 to TRBJ1-5; D not certain. CDR1 is PRHDT, CDR2 FYEKMQ, per germline (reference sequence). The CDR3 covers 14 residues. V lost 0 bases, J lost 3 bases, and 6 bases lay in between. CDR3 nucleotides: TGTGCCAGCAGCTTAGGAGGGAACAATCAGCCCCAGCATTTT. Protein product: CASSLGGNNQPQHF.

Of note for this clonotype: It may be a read error: a sequence one base away is much more abundant. The CDR3 here is CASSSTSGAFNEQFF. The CDR3, as DNA: TGTGCCAGCAGCTCGACTAGCGGAGCTTTCAATGAGCAGTTCTTC. This chain joins TRBV7-9 and TRBJ2-1; 9 nucleotides line up with TRBD2. Germline V gives CDR1 SEHNR, CDR2 FQNEAQ (reference sequence). The CDR3 sequence is 15 residues long. V lost 4 bases, J lost 6 bases, and 7 bases stayed unmatched.

To note about this clonotype: At one end, the junction sequence differs from germline, possibly due to a read error. The chain has TRBV24-1 and TRBJ2-2; a possible D gene is TRBD1 (6 bases). Germline loops: CDR1 KGHDR, CDR2 SFDVKD. The CDR3 consists of 14 residues. For the CDR3, the DNA is TGTGCCACCCGGGACACCTCGAACACCGGGGAGCTGTTATTT. Protein product: CATRDTSNTGELLF.

The chain carries TRBV11-3 and TRBJ1-2, with unresolved D. Germline values: CDR1 SGHNT, CDR2 YENEEA. The CDR3 runs to 13 residues. The CDR3 here is CPISKARLDGYTF. The CDR3 DNA sequence: TGTCCCATCAGCAAAGCCAGGTTGGATGGCTACACCTTC.

The table lists this clonotype with many counts. The chain has TRBV4-1 and TRBJ2-1, with 7 nucleotides matching TRBD1. This CDR3 spans 16 amino acids. Germline assignment: CDR1 MGHRA and CDR2 YSYEKL. V gave up 1 base and J gave up 4 bases; unmatched junction bases: 7. Written as DNA, the CDR3 is TGCGCCAGCAGCCAAGCTGCCGGGACAGAGTACAATGAGCAGTTCTTC. Translating gives CASSQAAGTEYNEQFF.

On this clonotype: One end of the junction is discordant with germline, which a read error may explain. This chain connects TRBV11-1 to TRBJ2-7; 8 positions match TRBD1. This CDR3 is built from 15 residues. Germline CDR1 reads SGHAT; CDR2 reads FQDESV (reference sequence). The CDR3 loop reads CTSSLNRGVYDEQYF. The CDR3 region has the DNA TGTACCAGCAGCTTAAACAGGGGGGTTTATGACGAGCAGTACTTC.

Concerning this clonotype itself: A read error may produce the germline difference seen at one junction end. The chain links TRBV11-3 to TRBJ1-2, with D perhaps TRBD1 (5 bases). Per germline, CDR1 SGHNT and CDR2 YENEEA. This CDR3 contains 14 residues. CDR3 sequence (DNA): TGTGGCAGCAGCCCCCGGCCGGGGCACTATGGCTACACCTTC. It is translated as CGSSPRPGHYGYTF.

On this clonotype itself: A junction end diverges from the germline sequence, so it may reflect a read error. The V gene is TRBV12-3 or TRBV12-4, the J gene TRBJ1-1, with D unresolved. The CDR3 runs to 13 residues. CDR3 sequence reads: CASSFGVYTEVFF. The CDR3 coding sequence is TGTGCCAGCAGTTTCGGCGTGTACACTGAAGTTTTCTTT.

To note about this clonotype: A read error may explain this, as a much larger clone is one base away. The chain is built from TRBV14 and TRBJ2-7; the D is unclear. The J call may be incorrect, as the DNA end agrees better with TRBJ2-1. The CDR3 has 15 amino acids. Per the germline V gene, CDR1 is SGHDN and CDR2 is FVKESK. Written as DNA, the CDR3 is TGTGCCAGCAGCCAAGATTTAATAAGGAGCTACGAGCAGTTCTTC. As protein: CASSQDLIRSYEQFF.

To note about this clonotype: A read error may be the cause here, since a much bigger clone is one base away. This sequence joins TRBV6-1 and TRBJ2-5, with D maybe TRBD2 (5 bases). Per the germline V gene, CDR1 is MNHNS and CDR2 is SASEGT. Trimming took 5 bases from V and 7 from J, leaving 20 bases between them. CDR3 size: 15 residues. The CDR3 loop reads CASSSGMIELGTQYF. As DNA, the CDR3 is TGTGCCAGCAGTTCCGGGATGATCGAATTAGGGACCCAGTACTTC.

This chain links TRBV11-1 with TRBJ2-2, with TRBD1 matching 11 bases. CDR1 is SGHAT, CDR2 FQDESV, per germline (reference sequence). Germline trimming cut 5 bases from V and 5 bases from J; bases unmatched to any gene: 13. The CDR3 is made up of 18 amino acids. The CDR3 here is CASSPNPRTGGATGELFF. CDR3 nucleotide sequence: TGTGCCAGCAGCCCCAATCCCAGGACAGGGGGCGCGACCGGGGAGCTGTTTTTT.

Points on this clonotype: Mismatch with germline at one junction end may stem from a read error. The chain recombines TRBV7-8 with TRBJ2-7, with 7 bases lining up with TRBD2. Germline V gene data show CDR1 as SGHVS and CDR2 as FQNEAQ. The CDR3 has 15 residues. In DNA form, the CDR3 reads TGTGTCAGCAGCCTCAGCGGGGCCAACCCCTACGAGCAGTACTTC. It yields the protein CVSSLSGANPYEQYF.

In the case of this clonotype: This may be a read error, as it is one base from a much larger clone. It is likely a read error, because the conserved phenylalanine at the end of the CDR3 is missing. V is TRBV6-2 or TRBV6-3 and J is TRBJ1-5; D is perhaps TRBD1 (6 bases). In germline, CDR1 is MNHEY, CDR2 SVGEGT. The CDR3 runs 16 residues. Trimming shortened V by 8 bases and J by 1 base, and 18 bases separated the two germline ends. The CDR3 nucleotides are TGTGCCAGCGGTGAGGCGAACAGGGTGAGCAATCAGCCCCAGCATATT. It specifies CASGEANRVSNQPQHI.

This clonotype was counted between two and nine times. A much larger clone differs from this one at a single base, so this may be a read error. The rearrangement joins TRBV6-5 to TRBJ1-3, with a weak D call TRBD1 (5 bases). V shed 6 bases and J shed 0 bases, with 12 bases lying between them. CDR1 and CDR2 from the germline V gene are MNHEY and SVGAGI. CDR3 length: 15 amino acids. This CDR3 reads CASSSRGASGNTIYF. The CDR3 DNA reads TGTGCCAGCAGCAGCCGAGGGGCCTCTGGAAACACCATATATTTT.

A remark on this clonotype: This may be a read error: a much more frequent sequence differs by one nucleotide. V usage is TRBV20-1 and J usage is TRBJ2-7, with D possibly TRBD1 on 6 matching bases. CDR3 length: 13 amino acids. Between the trimmed V and J ends, which lost 1 base and 6 bases, there was a span of 13 bases. The germline V gene encodes CDR1 DFQATT and CDR2 SNEGSKA (reference sequence). The CDR3 spells CSARGTVRTEQYF. The CDR3 coding sequence is TGCAGTGCTAGAGGGACAGTCCGAACCGAGCAGTACTTC.

CDR3 region: CVTSRDSDTEAFF. The CDR3 bases are TGTGTCACCAGCAGGGACAGCGACACTGAAGCTTTCTTT. This chain connects TRBV12-3 or TRBV12-4 to TRBJ1-1; 7 nucleotides line up with TRBD1. There are 13 residues in the CDR3.

This sequence joins TRBV6-5 and TRBJ1-1; 7 bases agree with TRBD1. CDR3 size: 13 residues. The germline CDR1 and CDR2 sequences are MNHEY and SVGAGI. DNA for the CDR3: TGTACCGGCAGTTCAGGGGGGAACACTGAAGCTTTCTTT. This gives the protein CTGSSGGNTEAFF.

This clonotype was counted a few times. The chain links TRBV20-1 to TRBJ1-5, with 9 bases that match TRBD1. Trimming removed 5 bases from V and 2 bases from J; junction bases left unmatched: 16. The CDR3 totals 18 residues. Germline V lookup: CDR1 DFQATT, CDR2 SNEGSKA (reference sequence). CDR3 sequence: CSASPGTGMGVGNQPQHF. CDR3 nucleotides: TGCAGTGCTTCCCCCGGGACAGGGATGGGGGTGGGCAATCAGCCCCAGCATTTT.

V gene TRBV20-1 combines with J gene TRBJ2-1; TRBD2 matches at 9 bases. With 1 base clipped from V and 6 bases from J, the junction kept 16 bases outside the gene matches. CDR3 size: 18 residues. Germline V lookup: CDR1 DFQATT, CDR2 SNEGSKA (reference sequence). CDR3 nucleotide sequence: TGCAGTGCTAGAGGGTTTAAGTTAGTAGCGGGAGTTGGCAATGAGCAGTTCTTC. Translating gives CSARGFKLVAGVGNEQFF.

The chain is built from TRBV6-2 or TRBV6-3 and TRBJ1-5; 9 positions agree with TRBD1. The CDR3 extends over 15 amino acids. Germline V lookup: CDR1 MNHEY, CDR2 SVGEGT. The CDR3: CVSRDRDRVNQPQHF. For the CDR3, the DNA is TGTGTCAGTAGGGACCGGGACAGGGTCAATCAGCCCCAGCATTTT.

Concerning this clonotype itself: A junction end diverges from the germline sequence, so it may reflect a read error. This CDR3 reads CASSYSEVHEQLF. For the CDR3, the DNA is TGTGCCAGCAGTTACTCGGAGGTTCATGAGCAGCTCTTC. V usage is TRBV6-2 or TRBV6-3 and J usage is TRBJ2-1, with D possibly TRBD2 on 5 matching bases. Germline V gene lookup returns CDR1 MNHEY and CDR2 SVGEGT. This CDR3 is 13 amino acids long.

As to this clonotype: A read error is possible here, since a much larger clone lies one base away. J is TRBJ2-7 and V is TRBV19; 7 nucleotides align to TRBD2. Germline CDR1 LNHDA, CDR2 SQIVND (reference sequence). This CDR3 comprises 14 residues. The CDR3 sequence is CASSESGNSYEHYF. The CDR3 nucleotides are TGTGCCAGTAGTGAGAGCGGGAACTCCTACGAGCATTACTTC.

As to this clonotype: An end of the junction differs from the germline gene, which may be a read error. The J gene is TRBJ2-3, the V gene TRBV5-6, with D perhaps TRBD2 (6 bases). The V gene's germline CDR1 is SGHDT and CDR2 YYEEEE. The CDR3 contains 13 residues. CDR3 in DNA: TGTGTCAGCAGCTTGGGGCGGGGAAATACGCAATATTTT. Translated, it gives CVSSLGRGNTQYF.

This clonotype showed up many times. This sequence joins TRBV6-2 or TRBV6-3 and TRBJ2-7, with TRBD1 matching 7 bases. V trimming: 2 bases; J trimming: 1 base; junction bases outside the gene matches: 5. This CDR3 is 15 amino acids long. Germline CDR1 MNHEY, CDR2 SVGEGT. This CDR3 reads CASSYADRESYEQYF. The DNA for the CDR3 is TGTGCCAGCAGTTACGCCGACAGGGAATCCTACGAGCAGTACTTC.

This clonotype was seen a few times. Mismatch with germline at one junction end may stem from a read error. This rearrangement joins TRBV11-1 to TRBJ2-3; TRBD1 might be the D (5 bases). Germline assignment: CDR1 SGHAT and CDR2 FQDESV (reference sequence). This CDR3 comprises 15 residues. In nucleotides, the CDR3 is TGTGCCAGTAGCTTGGTCAGGGTACTGTCGGATACGCGGTATTTT. Translation gives CASSLVRVLSDTRYF.

This clonotype was counted ten times or more. The gene calls are TRBV5-4 and TRBJ1-1, with D perhaps TRBD1 (5 bases). The germline V gene has CDR1 SGHNT and CDR2 YYREEE (reference sequence). CDR3 length equals 13 residues. The germline V and J ends were trimmed by 3 bases and 4 bases, with 10 bases remaining between them. The CDR3 DNA follows: TGTGCCAGCAGCTGGGGGGGGTCCACTGAAGCTTTCTTT. Its translation: CASSWGGSTEAFF.

This clonotype was seen just once. The chain links TRBV20-1 to TRBJ2-1, with D tentatively TRBD2 (6 bases). The CDR3 contains 18 residues. The germline CDR1 and CDR2 sequences are DFQATT and SNEGSKA (reference sequence). The ends were cut back, 7 bases at V and 6 bases at J, with 31 bases in the middle. The CDR3 sequence is CSVRSRNEGLPKGNEQFF. The CDR3 coding sequence is TGCAGTGTTAGGAGTAGGAACGAGGGACTCCCGAAAGGCAATGAGCAGTTCTTC.

With respect to this clonotype: At one end the junction does not follow the germline gene, possibly because of a read error. The gene calls are TRBV5-1 and TRBJ2-7; no clear D. Germline CDR1 and CDR2: SGHRS and YFSETQ. CDR3 length: 15 residues. As DNA, the CDR3 is TGCGCCAGCAGCTCGGGTCACACGAGCTCCTACGAGCTGTACTTC. Its protein product is CASSSGHTSSYELYF.

In the case of this clonotype: At one of its ends the junction is not consistent with the germline gene, which may arise from a read error. The rearrangement uses TRBV6-1 and TRBJ1-2; TRBD1 agrees at 10 bases. CDR3 length equals 15 residues. Germline CDR1 and CDR2: MNHNS and SASEGT. CDR3 bases: TGCGCCAGCAGTCCTAAGACAGGGGGCGGTAATGGCTACACCTTC. Protein: CASSPKTGGGNGYTF.